This TCR beta chain is from a study of OX40 agonist ivuxolimab in advanced cancers. About the research overall: Patients were dosed intravenously with ivuxolimab at 0.01 to 10 mg/kg every 2 weeks. Three patients responded partially, comprising one with hepatocellular carcinoma and two with cutaneous melanoma.

Patients were ineligible given autoimmune disease history or systemic immunosuppression. General study points: Within 6 weeks, CD4+ and CD8+ blood T cells expanded clonally at 0.1 to 3.0 mg/kg.

Assay used: immunoSEQ multiplex PCR; TCRdb lists only in-frame clones, some missing. The sample gives around 48,000 clones, over 80% of which show up once; roughly 1.1% is in the top ten. The CDR3 consists of 14 residues. V was pared by 6 bases and J by 4 bases, with 15 bases between. Germline V gene data show CDR1 as MNHNY and CDR2 as SVGAGI (reference sequence). Comments on this clone: Its antigen is currently unknown.

The chain combines TRBV6-6 with TRBJ1-2; D may be TRBD1 (5 bases). Specimen: CD4+ or CD8+ T cells sorted from blood, collected in a trial of the OX40 agonist ivuxolimab. The clonotype originates from an adult with an advanced solid tumor such as melanoma, head and neck, liver or kidney cancer. CDR3 residues: CASSPQVGGYGYTF. CDR3 nucleotides: TGTGCCAGCAGCCCTCAAGTGGGGGGCTATGGCTACACCTTC.